One and the same sample provided the 19 T cell receptor beta chains below, sequenced in a study of blood T cell repertoires in COVID-19. Clones were read by immunoSEQ multiplex PCR, and TCRdb kept only the in-frame ones, dropping some. This table holds 150,000 to 200,000 clones, 80% to 90% found once. The sequenced sample consisted of PBMCs or T cells enriched from blood (not recorded which). The receptor set was obtained from a woman aged 50 to 65 who had recovered from COVID-19.

This chain uses TRBV27 with TRBJ2-5, with 7 bases matching TRBD1. Per germline, CDR1 MNHEY and CDR2 SMNVEV (reference sequence). The length of the CDR3 is 15 residues. Trimming removed 7 bases from V and 5 bases from J; junction bases left unmatched: 13. This CDR3 is CASKSNRGPGETQYF. The CDR3 DNA sequence: TGTGCCAGCAAATCCAACAGGGGACCCGGGGAGACCCAGTACTTC.

The V gene is TRBV20-1, the J gene TRBJ2-5, with D perhaps matching TRBD2 (5 bases). CDR3 length: 11 residues. Trimming took 5 bases from V and 7 from J, leaving 11 bases between them. Per germline, CDR1 DFQATT and CDR2 SNEGSKA (reference sequence). The CDR3, as DNA: TGCAGTGCTCTTGAGCGGATGACCCAGTACTTC. It yields the protein CSALERMTQYF.

The rearrangement links TRBV6-2 or TRBV6-3 to TRBJ2-2; maybe TRBD1 (6 bases). Germline values: CDR1 MNHEY, CDR2 SVGEGT. The CDR3 has 17 residues. V was trimmed by 2 bases and J by 1 base, leaving 14 bases between them. CDR3 region: CASSYPTGKRNTGELFF. The CDR3 DNA reads as TGTGCCAGCAGTTACCCTACAGGGAAACGGAACACCGGGGAGCTGTTTTTT.

The chain is built from TRBV19 and TRBJ1-6, with D uncertain. Germline assignment: CDR1 LNHDA and CDR2 SQIVND (reference sequence). CDR3 length: 13 residues. The V and J ends lost 6 bases and 7 bases respectively, with 10 bases between them. The DNA of the CDR3 is TGTGCCAGTAGAGACACCCAAAATTCACCCCTCCACTTT. This sequence encodes CASRDTQNSPLHF.

The chain joins TRBV28 to TRBJ1-5, with 9 bases matching TRBD1. V trimming: 5 bases; J trimming: 1 base; junction bases outside the gene matches: 6. CDR1 and CDR2 (germline): MDHEN, SYDVKM. The CDR3 length is 16 residues. CDR3 in amino acids: CASSHTGGRSNQPQHF. For the CDR3, the DNA is TGTGCCAGCAGTCACACAGGGGGCAGGAGCAATCAGCCCCAGCATTTT. The full variable domain, rest sourced from reference TRBV28 and TRBJ1-5, is DVKVTQSSRYLVKRTGEKVFLECVQDMDHENMFWYRQDPGLGLRLIYFSYDVKMKEKGDIPEGYSVSREKKERFSLILESASTNQTSMYLCASSHTGGRSNQPQHFGDGTRLSIL.

As DNA, the CDR3 is TGTGCCAGCAGCGTACGACTCGAACAAGAGACCCAGTACTTC. This translates into CASSVRLEQETQYF. The rearrangement uses TRBV9 and TRBJ2-5; D unclear. CDR3 length equals 14 residues. V shed 1 base and J shed 2 bases, with 9 bases lying between them. Germline V gives CDR1 SGDLS, CDR2 YYNGEE.

This clone turned up a few times. The rearrangement joins TRBV19 to TRBJ1-5; D gene ambiguous. V was shortened by 7 bases and J by 5 bases, with 15 bases between the two germline ends. This CDR3 has 14 residues. Germline V gene data show CDR1 as LNHDA and CDR2 as SQIVND (reference sequence). The CDR3 coding sequence is TGTGCCAGTAAATATAGCTCGAGGGATCAGCCCCAGCATTTT. It codes for CASKYSSRDQPQHF.

The chain has TRBV6-1 and TRBJ2-3, with D perhaps matching TRBD2 (5 bases). Germline lookup yields CDR1 MNHNS and CDR2 SASEGT. CDR3 length: 16 amino acids. Trimming removed 1 base from V and 1 base from J, with 12 bases in between. The CDR3 DNA reads as TGTGCCAGCAGTGAAGGACCGGGGTTGGGCACAGATACGCAGTATTTT. Protein sequence: CASSEGPGLGTDTQYF.

The gene calls are TRBV19 and TRBJ1-3; D ambiguous. Germline V gene sequence: CDR1 LNHDA, CDR2 SQIVND (reference sequence). V lost 8 bases and J 11 bases, leaving 16 bases between the germline ends. The CDR3 runs to 12 residues. CDR3 loop: CASVTQRGAIYF. The CDR3, as DNA: TGTGCCAGTGTCACCCAGCGGGGAGCCATATATTTT.

The V call is TRBV18, the J call TRBJ2-7, with 9 bases matching TRBD1. The CDR3 consists of 14 residues. Losses at the gene ends were 4 bases for V and 0 bases for J; bases not matched to a gene: 1. CDR1 KGHSH and CDR2 LQKENI come from the germline V gene. The CDR3 region has the DNA TGTGCCAGCTCACTGGACAGGGGCTCCTACGAGCAGTACTTC. This encodes CASSLDRGSYEQYF.

This sequence joins TRBV5-1 and TRBJ1-1, with 7 positions matching TRBD1. The CDR3 runs 16 residues. Trimming removed 1 base from V and 5 bases from J; junction bases left unmatched: 11. Germline V CDR1 and CDR2: SGHRS, YFSETQ. Written as DNA, the CDR3 is TGCGCCAGCAGCTTGAGGGGGCAGGGCGGTAGGACTGAAGCTTTCTTT. Translated, it gives CASSLRGQGGRTEAFF.

The count of this clone is one. The chain carries TRBV6-5 and TRBJ2-1; no firm D call. The V end lost 0 bases, the J end lost 3 bases, and 6 bases lay between the germline ends. CDR1 is MNHEY and CDR2 is SVGAGI in the germline V gene. The CDR3 is 14 residues long. The CDR3 DNA follows: TGTGCCAGCAGTTACTCGAACAGCTACAATGAGCAGTTCTTC. It codes for CASSYSNSYNEQFF.

This clone appeared once. This chain links TRBV7-8 with TRBJ2-7, with 9 bases aligning to TRBD1. Germline V gene lookup returns CDR1 SGHVS and CDR2 FQNEAQ. The V gene end was trimmed by 4 bases and the J gene end by 4 bases; junction bases not matched to a gene: 8. The CDR3 is 15 amino acids. The CDR3 loop is CASSSYRDRVYEQYF. CDR3 in DNA: TGTGCCAGCAGCTCTTACCGGGACAGGGTGTACGAGCAGTACTTC.

This rearrangement joins TRBV6-5 to TRBJ2-1, with D maybe TRBD1 (6 bases). CDR3 length: 13 amino acids. V lost 6 bases, J lost 4 bases, and 10 bases lay in between. CDR1 and CDR2 (germline): MNHEY, SVGAGI. The CDR3 is CASRDRIYNEQFF. DNA of the CDR3: TGTGCCAGCAGGGACAGAATATACAATGAGCAGTTCTTC.

The chain couples TRBV10-3 to TRBJ2-1; 10 bases are a match to TRBD2. Trimming took 4 bases from V and 4 from J; bases not matched to a gene: 7. CDR3 size: 16 residues. Germline V gene lookup returns CDR1 ENHRY and CDR2 SYGVKD. CDR3 region: CAISGTGTSAYNEQFF. CDR3 coding DNA: TGTGCCATCAGTGGGACGGGGACTAGCGCATACAATGAGCAGTTCTTC.

The chain joins TRBV18 to TRBJ1-1; TRBD1 is a possible D gene (5 bases). In germline, CDR1 is KGHSH, CDR2 LQKENI. This CDR3 comprises 15 residues. V was clipped by 5 bases and J by 4 bases, with 17 bases between them. The CDR3 spells CASSGQWGRSTEAFF. CDR3 bases: TGTGCCAGCTCAGGACAATGGGGCAGGAGCACTGAAGCTTTCTTT.

The rearrangement links TRBV19 to TRBJ1-6; unclear D gene. The germline V and J ends were trimmed by 7 bases and 4 bases, with 14 bases remaining between them. The CDR3 is made up of 15 amino acids. Germline-derived CDR1 and CDR2 are LNHDA and SQIVND (reference sequence). The chain's CDR3 is CASKDASRYNSPLHF. For the CDR3, the DNA is TGTGCCAGTAAGGATGCGTCTAGGTATAATTCACCCCTCCACTTT.

The chain is built from TRBV12-5 and TRBJ1-2; D is unclear. Per the germline V gene, CDR1 is LGHNT and CDR2 is FRNRAP. This CDR3 is built from 12 residues. V was clipped by 6 bases and J by 5 bases, with 10 bases between them. The CDR3 nucleotides are TGTGCTAGTGGGACCGGGAATTATGGCTACACCTTC. Its translation: CASGTGNYGYTF.

The chain's CDR3 is CASSLDGSGEKLFF. The CDR3 region has the DNA TGTGCCAGCAGCTTAGATGGGTCGGGAGAAAAACTGTTTTTT. The chain recombines TRBV7-2 with TRBJ1-4; no definite D call. Germline lookup yields CDR1 SGHTA and CDR2 FQGNSA. CDR3 size: 14 residues. V lost 1 base and J lost 8, with 11 bases in between. Looking up the rest from reference TRBV7-2 and TRBJ1-4 gives the full variable domain: GAGVSQSPSNKVTEKGKDVELRCDPISGHTALYWYRQSLGQGLEFLIYFQGNSAPDKSGLPSDRFSAERTGGSVSTLTIQRTQQEDSAVYLCASSLDGSGEKLFFGSGTQLSVL.